Below, 21 T cell receptor beta chains from the same sample are listed, as sequenced in a study of T cells in localized non-small cell lung cancer. Data came from immunoSEQ multiplex PCR; TCRdb stores just in-frame clones and leaves some out. Among some 32,000 clones listed, roughly 94% were seen once. The specimen comprised peripheral blood, sampled before any cancer treatment. The receptor source for this set is a woman aged 40-75 years with stage I lung adenocarcinoma.

V usage is TRBV19 and J usage is TRBJ2-3, with 7 bases aligning to TRBD2. Germline V gene sequence: CDR1 LNHDA, CDR2 SQIVND (reference sequence). The V gene end was trimmed by 7 bases and the J gene end by 3 bases; junction bases not matched to a gene: 10. CDR3 length: 15 residues. The DNA of the CDR3 is TGTGCCAGTACACCGGGGCGGGGGTTTACAGATACGCAGTATTTT. Amino acid sequence: CASTPGRGFTDTQYF.

The chain is built from TRBV19 and TRBJ1-2; 7 positions agree with TRBD1. Germline V gives CDR1 LNHDA, CDR2 SQIVND (reference sequence). The CDR3 spans 15 residues. With 7 bases clipped from V and 5 bases from J, the junction kept 13 bases outside the gene matches. In DNA form, the CDR3 reads TGTGCCAGTAATCCCAAGGGCAGGGGGACGTATGGCTACACCTTC. This sequence encodes CASNPKGRGTYGYTF.

The J gene is TRBJ2-3, the V gene TRBV4-3; D call uncertain. Germline V gene sequence: CDR1 LGHNA, CDR2 YSLEER. The CDR3 is 16 amino acids. V was trimmed by 0 bases and J by 0 bases, leaving 10 bases between them. The CDR3 protein is CASSQEPSASTDTQYF. The CDR3 DNA follows: TGCGCCAGCAGCCAAGAGCCCTCGGCGAGCACAGATACGCAGTATTTT.

The rearrangement links TRBV7-7 to TRBJ2-5; possible D gene TRBD1, 6 bases. There are 14 residues in the CDR3. V gave up 2 bases and J gave up 4 bases, with 11 bases separating them. From germline, CDR1 is SSHAT and CDR2 FNYEAQ (reference sequence). The CDR3 loop reads CASSLSGVGETQYF. As DNA, the CDR3 is TGTGCCAGCAGCTTATCAGGGGTTGGAGAGACCCAGTACTTC. Variable domain in full (rest from reference TRBV7-7 and TRBJ2-5): GAGVSQSPRYKVTKRGQDVTLRCDPISSHATLYWYQQALGQGPEFLTYFNYEAQPDKSGLPSDRFSAERPEGSISTLTIQRTEQRDSAMYRCASSLSGVGETQYFGPGTRLLVL.

The rearrangement uses TRBV7-9 and TRBJ2-5, with TRBD1 matching 7 bases. The germline CDR1 and CDR2 sequences are SEHNR and FQNEAQ (reference sequence). The V and J ends lost 2 bases and 3 bases, in that order; junction bases with no gene match: 0. CDR3 length equals 13 residues. CDR3 in DNA: TGTGCCAGCAGCTTAACAGGGGAAGAGACCCAGTACTTC. Its translation: CASSLTGEETQYF.

The chain joins TRBV6-5 to TRBJ1-3; D is unclear. Germline V gene sequence: CDR1 MNHEY, CDR2 SVGAGI. The germline V and J ends were trimmed by 7 bases and 0 bases, with 7 bases remaining between them. CDR3 size: 13 residues. The CDR3, as DNA: TGTGCCAGCAAGCGTAGCTCTGGAAACACCATATATTTT. Its translation: CASKRSSGNTIYF.

The J gene is TRBJ1-2, the V gene TRBV6-1; D is uncertain. Germline V CDR1 and CDR2: MNHNS, SASEGT. The CDR3 covers 15 residues. Trimming stripped 2 bases from V and 4 bases from J, with 14 bases between. This chain's CDR3 is CASSEQVGVFYGYTF. The CDR3 DNA is TGTGCCAGCAGTGAACAGGTCGGGGTGTTCTATGGCTACACCTTC.

The CDR3 region is CASSLSFGRASQAFF. CDR3 DNA sequence: TGTGCCAGCAGTTTATCCTTCGGGAGGGCGAGCCAGGCTTTCTTT. The chain joins TRBV28 to TRBJ1-1; D call uncertain. V lost 1 base to trimming and J lost 11 bases, with 20 bases between them. This CDR3 comprises 15 residues. Germline V gene lookup returns CDR1 MDHEN and CDR2 SYDVKM.

This clone is a singleton in its sample. This chain uses TRBV15 with TRBJ1-2; D unresolved. This CDR3 comprises 12 residues. Trimming took 1 base from V and 8 from J, leaving 8 bases between them. Germline V CDR1 and CDR2: LNHNV, YYDKDF (reference sequence). The CDR3 here is CATSRAGGGYTF. In DNA form, the CDR3 reads TGTGCCACCAGCAGAGCGGGCGGCGGCTACACCTTC.

V and J are TRBV6-5 and TRBJ2-5; 12 bases fit TRBD2. From germline, CDR1 is MNHEY and CDR2 SVGAGI. The trim removed 2 bases at V and 2 bases at J, leaving 0 bases unmatched. This CDR3 comprises 15 residues. For the CDR3, the DNA is TGTGCCAGCAGTTACGGACTAGCGGGGCAAGAGACCCAGTACTTC. Translation gives CASSYGLAGQETQYF.

V usage is TRBV6-1 and J usage is TRBJ2-2, with 7 bases identical to TRBD1. This CDR3 is 20 amino acids long. The trim removed 3 bases at V and 4 bases at J, leaving 20 bases unmatched. Germline V gives CDR1 MNHNS, CDR2 SASEGT. The CDR3 nucleotides read TGTGCCAGCAGTGATAGACAGGGCGATGGGTATCCCCTTAGCACCGGGGAGCTGTTTTTT. This encodes CASSDRQGDGYPLSTGELFF.

V gene TRBV11-1 combines with J gene TRBJ2-1, with TRBD1 identical over 12 bases. Unmatched junction bases numbered 6, after V lost 5 bases and J lost 7 bases. This CDR3 has 15 amino acids. From germline, CDR1 is SGHAT and CDR2 FQDESV (reference sequence). In DNA, the CDR3 is TGTGCCAGCAGCCCCAGGGACAGGGGGCTGAATGAGCAGTTCTTC. Residues: CASSPRDRGLNEQFF. The entire variable domain, with the rest obtained from reference TRBV11-1 and TRBJ2-1, is as follows: EAEVAQSPRYKITEKSQAVAFWCDPISGHATLYWYRQILGQGPELLVQFQDESVVDDSQLPKDRFSAERLKGVDSTLKIQPAELGDSAMYLCASSPRDRGLNEQFFGPGTRLTVL.

The chain is built from TRBV19 and TRBJ1-1; no definite D call. The CDR3 extends over 14 amino acids. Germline lookup yields CDR1 LNHDA and CDR2 SQIVND (reference sequence). V gave up 1 base and J gave up 3 bases, with 9 bases separating them. In DNA, the CDR3 is TGTGCCAGTAGTATAGGGCAGGTCTACACTGAAGCTTTCTTT. It is translated as CASSIGQVYTEAFF.

This chain links TRBV27 with TRBJ2-5; 13 bases are a match to TRBD2. CDR3 length: 19 amino acids. CDR1 is MNHEY and CDR2 is SMNVEV in the germline V gene (reference sequence). Trimming at V came to 4 bases and at J to 0 bases, leaving 11 bases not matched to a gene. DNA for the CDR3: TGTGCCAGCAGTTCTATACTAGCGGGGGGGTCTCGGTACCAAGAGACCCAGTACTTC. Protein product: CASSSILAGGSRYQETQYF.

The rearrangement links TRBV19 to TRBJ2-7, with D perhaps matching TRBD1 or TRBD2 (5 bases each). V was trimmed by 5 bases and J by 4 bases, leaving 15 bases between them. The V gene's germline CDR1 is LNHDA and CDR2 SQIVND (reference sequence). The CDR3 totals 14 residues. The CDR3 DNA sequence: TGTGCCAGTAGTGGGACGGACAAGTTATACGAGCAGTACTTC. Encoded protein: CASSGTDKLYEQYF. The entire variable domain, with the rest obtained from reference TRBV19 and TRBJ2-7, is as follows: DGGITQSPKYLFRKEGQNVTLSCEQNLNHDAMYWYRQDPGQGLRLIYYSQIVNDFQKGDIAEGYSVSREKKESFPLTVTSAQKNPTAFYLCASSGTDKLYEQYFGPGTRLTVT.

The chain joins TRBV7-2 to TRBJ2-3; D unclear. The CDR3 covers 11 residues. Trimming took off 5 bases at V and 6 bases at J, with 6 bases between the two ends. CDR1 is SGHTA, CDR2 FQGNSA, per germline. CDR3 sequence reads: CASSARDTQYF. DNA of the CDR3: TGTGCCAGCAGCGCTAGGGATACGCAGTATTTT.

This clone was recorded once. The junction shows a germline mismatch at one end, possibly a read error. J is TRBJ2-6 and V is TRBV4-3, with TRBD1 matching 10 bases. The CDR3 runs to 15 residues. The V gene's germline CDR1 is LGHNA and CDR2 YSLEER. This CDR3 is CASSHPGTGANVLTF. CDR3 coding DNA: TGCGCCAGCAGCCATCCGGGGACAGGGGCAAACGTCCTGACTTTC.

V usage is TRBV9 and J usage is TRBJ1-4, with 7 bases matching TRBD1. Germline lookup yields CDR1 SGDLS and CDR2 YYNGEE. V was pared by 0 bases and J by 7 bases, with 6 bases of the junction left unmatched. The length of the CDR3 is 15 residues. The DNA for the CDR3 is TGTGCCAGCAGCGTAGGGGCAGGGGGGAGTGAAAAACTGTTTTTT. Residues: CASSVGAGGSEKLFF.

V and J are TRBV5-1 and TRBJ1-2; the D is unclear. Germline V gene lookup returns CDR1 SGHRS and CDR2 YFSETQ. The V and J ends lost 0 bases and 4 bases respectively, with 13 bases between them. The CDR3 sequence is 15 residues long. In nucleotides, the CDR3 is TGCGCCAGCAGCTTGGGTGGGGTTCGTGGCTATGGCTACACCTTC. This sequence encodes CASSLGGVRGYGYTF. Combining the CDR3 with reference TRBV5-1 and TRBJ1-2 gives the whole variable domain KAGVTQTPRYLIKTRGQQVTLSCSPISGHRSVSWYQQTPGQGLQFLFEYFSETQRNKGNFPGRFSGRQFSNSRSEMNVSTLELGDSALYLCASSLGGVRGYGYTFGSGTRLTVV.

This sequence joins TRBV5-8 and TRBJ1-1; D unclear. Germline V gene sequence: CDR1 SGHTS, CDR2 YDEGEE. This CDR3 contains 13 residues. With 4 bases removed from V and 1 base from J, the gap between germline ends came to 8 bases. The CDR3 is CASSLIRNTEAFF. The CDR3 nucleotides read TGTGCCAGCAGCCTTATAAGGAACACTGAAGCTTTCTTT.

The J gene is TRBJ1-5, the V gene TRBV18; tentatively, D is TRBD1 (6 bases). From germline, CDR1 is KGHSH and CDR2 LQKENI. The germline V and J ends were trimmed by 2 bases and 4 bases, with 12 bases remaining between them. The CDR3 loop spans 15 amino acids. The chain's CDR3 is CASSPGGAKNQPQHF. In DNA, the CDR3 is TGTGCCAGCTCACCAGGGGGGGCTAAAAATCAGCCCCAGCATTTT.